The 3 T cell receptor beta chains below were found in one sample sequenced in a study of Ad26.COV2.S vaccination and SARS-CoV-2 variants. Generated by immunoSEQ multiplex PCR, the TCRdb table keeps only in-frame clones and is missing some. This table holds around 500,000 clones, 80% to 90% found once. Treatment described: some 20 received Ad26.COV2.S at low or high dose, single or two shots; 5 received placebo; per-sample allocation not given. Specimen acquisition occurred on day 63 following the initial vaccine or placebo injection. Sequenced here: peripheral blood, sampled in a trial of Ad26.COV2.S vaccine versus placebo. Every receptor here comes from a person between 18 and 59 years old who received the Ad26.COV2.S COVID-19 vaccine or a placebo.

The V call is TRBV19, the J call TRBJ1-1; the D is unclear. The germline gives CDR1 LNHDA, CDR2 SQIVND (reference sequence). This CDR3 comprises 14 residues. Trimming pared 5 bases from V and 2 bases from J, leaving 12 bases between. The CDR3 loop reads CASSVGRTNTEAFF. For the CDR3, the DNA is TGTGCCAGTAGTGTTGGGCGAACCAACACTGAAGCTTTCTTT.

The J gene is TRBJ1-2, the V gene TRBV28; no clear D. Germline V gives CDR1 MDHEN, CDR2 SYDVKM. The CDR3 has 13 amino acids. The V and J ends lost 3 bases and 0 bases respectively, with 5 bases between them. The CDR3 sequence: CASSLSTNYGYTF. The CDR3 bases are TGTGCCAGCAGTTTGTCGACTAACTATGGCTACACCTTC.

The V call is TRBV9, the J call TRBJ2-2; perhaps TRBD1 as D (5 bases). Trimming cost V 3 bases and J 6 bases, with 9 bases left between them. CDR1 SGDLS and CDR2 YYNGEE come from the germline V gene. The CDR3 totals 13 residues. CDR3 in amino acids: CASSGRVAGELFF. The CDR3 DNA follows: TGTGCCAGCAGCGGCAGGGTGGCCGGGGAGCTGTTTTTT.